The 30 T cell receptor beta chains listed next were all sequenced from one sample in a study of cytomegalovirus exposure and HLA in healthy donors. Here immunoSEQ multiplex PCR was the method, and the copy in TCRdb shows in-frame clones only, minus some. The sample carries approximately 46,000 clones, roughly 93% recorded once. The sample was PBMCs. All receptors come from a woman in her late teens or twenties in good health and CMV-seronegative.

A single count supports this clone. The gene calls are TRBV11-3 and TRBJ1-4, with D hard to call. With 2 bases removed from V and 3 bases from J, the gap between germline ends came to 7 bases. CDR1 and CDR2 from the germline V gene are SGHNT and YENEEA. The CDR3 is made up of 14 amino acids. The CDR3 sequence is CASSLSGPNEKLFF. The CDR3 region has the DNA TGTGCCAGCAGCTTAAGCGGGCCTAATGAAAAACTGTTTTTT.

The CDR3 region has the DNA TGCGCCAGCAGCCCGGCCCAGGACAGGACCAAAGCACCCCTCCACTTT. It codes for CASSPAQDRTKAPLHF. The chain couples TRBV5-1 to TRBJ1-6, with 7 positions matching TRBD1. V lost 4 bases, J lost 11 bases, and 15 bases stayed unmatched. Germline CDR1 and CDR2: SGHRS and YFSETQ. This CDR3 is 16 amino acids long.

The rearrangement joins TRBV6-1 to TRBJ2-1; 8 nucleotides match TRBD1. Losses at the gene ends were 6 bases for V and 8 bases for J; bases not matched to a gene: 9. CDR1 is MNHNS and CDR2 is SASEGT in the germline V gene. The CDR3 has 14 amino acids. The CDR3 loop is CASRLGQGTHEQFF. CDR3 coding DNA: TGTGCCAGCAGGCTTGGACAGGGAACGCATGAGCAGTTCTTC.

The J gene is TRBJ2-1, the V gene TRBV27; D remains ambiguous. In germline, CDR1 is MNHEY, CDR2 SMNVEV (reference sequence). CDR3 length: 15 residues. V was shortened by 0 bases and J by 0 bases, with 6 bases between the two germline ends. CDR3 protein: CASSLSAFSYNEQFF. The CDR3 DNA follows: TGTGCCAGCAGTTTATCAGCTTTCTCCTACAATGAGCAGTTCTTC.

A few counts support this clone. V is TRBV11-2 and J is TRBJ2-7, with D perhaps matching TRBD1 (6 bases). CDR1 is SGHAT and CDR2 is FQNNGV in the germline V gene. The V and J ends lost 8 bases and 4 bases respectively, with 9 bases between them. The CDR3 is made up of 11 amino acids. The CDR3: CASQQGYEQYF. The CDR3 DNA sequence: TGTGCCAGCCAACAGGGATACGAGCAGTACTTC. The entire variable domain, with the rest obtained from reference TRBV11-2 and TRBJ2-7, is as follows: EAGVAQSPRYKIIEKRQSVAFWCNPISGHATLYWYQQILGQGPKLLIQFQNNGVVDDSQLPKDRFSAERLKGVDSTLKIQPAKLEDSAVYLCASQQGYEQYFGPGTRLTVT.

The rearrangement joins TRBV28 to TRBJ1-2; no clear D gene. Germline CDR1 reads MDHEN; CDR2 reads SYDVKM. This CDR3 has 14 residues. V shed 2 bases and J shed 4 bases, with 11 bases lying between them. CDR3 sequence reads: CASSLPNTVYGYTF. The CDR3 coding sequence is TGTGCCAGCAGTTTACCCAATACAGTCTATGGCTACACCTTC.

V gene TRBV9 combines with J gene TRBJ1-4, with D maybe TRBD1 (5 bases). The CDR3 covers 13 residues. Germline loops: CDR1 SGDLS, CDR2 YYNGEE. Deletions cut 3 bases from V and 4 bases from J, with 7 bases between. As DNA, the CDR3 is TGTGCCAGCAGCGCGGGGGATAATGAAAAACTGTTTTTT. This encodes CASSAGDNEKLFF.

This sequence joins TRBV5-6 and TRBJ1-1, with D unresolved. Per the germline V gene, CDR1 is SGHDT and CDR2 is YYEEEE. V lost 4 bases and J 1 base, leaving 8 bases between the germline ends. The CDR3 length is 13 residues. CDR3 in DNA: TGTGCCAGCAGCCTTAACACGAACACTGAAGCTTTCTTT. The encoded protein is CASSLNTNTEAFF.

The V and J genes are TRBV10-2 and TRBJ2-1, with 8 bases matching TRBD2. With 4 bases clipped from V and 6 bases from J, the junction kept 5 bases outside the gene matches. Per germline, CDR1 WSHSY and CDR2 SAAADI. This CDR3 contains 14 residues. This chain's CDR3 is CASSAIAGINEQFF. CDR3 bases: TGCGCCAGCAGTGCGATAGCGGGGATCAATGAGCAGTTCTTC.

The chain has TRBV7-3 and TRBJ1-2; 7 bases agree with TRBD1. Looked up from germline, CDR1 is SGHTA and CDR2 is FQGTGA. The CDR3 spans 13 residues. The V gene end was trimmed by 5 bases and the J gene end by 7 bases; junction bases not matched to a gene: 7. CDR3 sequence (DNA): TGTGCCAGCAGCCCAGGGGGTGCGAGTGGCTACACCTTC. Protein product: CASSPGGASGYTF.

This chain connects TRBV4-1 to TRBJ2-4, with D perhaps TRBD2 (5 bases). V was cut by 4 bases and J by 4 bases, with 11 bases left in between. Germline values: CDR1 MGHRA, CDR2 YSYEKL. The CDR3 covers 14 residues. The CDR3 region is CASSRSSGKNIQYF. The CDR3 bases are TGCGCCAGCAGCCGTTCAAGCGGAAAAAACATTCAGTACTTC.

V gene TRBV4-1 combines with J gene TRBJ2-2; 7 nucleotides align to TRBD2. The ends lost 8 bases at V and 0 bases at J; junction bases unmatched: 0. Germline V CDR1 and CDR2: MGHRA, YSYEKL. The CDR3 is made up of 13 amino acids. The CDR3 reads CASGGANTGELFF. CDR3 nucleotides: TGCGCCAGCGGGGGGGCGAACACCGGGGAGCTGTTTTTT.

V gene TRBV6-5 combines with J gene TRBJ2-5, with TRBD1 as a possible D gene (6 bases). The CDR3 runs to 15 residues. The germline V and J ends were trimmed by 0 bases and 4 bases, with 12 bases remaining between them. CDR1 is MNHEY and CDR2 is SVGAGI in the germline V gene. CDR3 DNA sequence: TGTGCCAGCAGTTACTCGACAGGCGGAGTAGAGACCCAGTACTTC. This encodes CASSYSTGGVETQYF.

The gene calls are TRBV2 and TRBJ1-1, with TRBD1 identical over 7 bases. The CDR3 loop spans 15 amino acids. After removal of 6 bases from V and 5 bases from J, the junction contained 12 bases not matched to a gene. Germline values: CDR1 SNHLY, CDR2 FYNNEI. The CDR3 loop is CASSTETGDFTEAFF. CDR3 coding DNA: TGTGCCAGCAGCACTGAAACAGGGGACTTTACTGAAGCTTTCTTT. Complete variable domain (other parts from reference TRBV2 and TRBJ1-1): EPEVTQTPSHQVTQMGQEVILRCVPISNHLYFYWYRQILGQKVEFLVSFYNNEISEKSEIFDDQFSVERPDGSNFTLKIRSTKLEDSAMYFCASSTETGDFTEAFFGQGTRLTVV.

J is TRBJ2-1 and V is TRBV4-1; TRBD2 matches 13 bases. This CDR3 has 16 amino acids. Germline values: CDR1 MGHRA, CDR2 YSYEKL. The J segment lost 10 bases and the V segment lost 3 bases, leaving 9 bases of the junction unmatched. The CDR3 spells CASSQTGTSGIAEQFF. The CDR3 nucleotides are TGCGCCAGCAGCCAGACCGGGACTAGCGGGATTGCCGAGCAGTTCTTC.

The gene calls are TRBV6-1 and TRBJ2-7; 7 nucleotides match TRBD1. The CDR3 loop spans 14 amino acids. Germline assignment: CDR1 MNHNS and CDR2 SASEGT. The ends lost 10 bases at V and 7 bases at J; junction bases unmatched: 16. CDR3 DNA sequence: TGTGCCACCCTTCCGGGGACAGAGCCGGGAGAGCAGTACTTC. Protein: CATLPGTEPGEQYF.

The gene calls are TRBV27 and TRBJ2-3; 10 positions match TRBD2. Germline CDR1 is MNHEY and CDR2 is SMNVEV (reference sequence). CDR3 length: 18 residues. V was pared by 0 bases and J by 0 bases, with 6 bases of the junction left unmatched. The CDR3 DNA is TGTGCCAGCAGTTTATCGATGATAGCGGGGGGTAGCACAGATACGCAGTATTTT. Translated, it gives CASSLSMIAGGSTDTQYF.

The chain uses TRBV19 and TRBJ2-3; 7 positions match TRBD1. This CDR3 is 15 amino acids long. V shed 4 bases, J shed 3 bases, and the junction held 7 bases outside the gene matches. Germline loops: CDR1 LNHDA, CDR2 SQIVND (reference sequence). CDR3 protein: CASSTLLTGTDTQYF. The CDR3 DNA sequence: TGTGCCAGTAGTACCCTATTGACAGGGACAGATACGCAGTATTTT.

The J gene is TRBJ2-1, the V gene TRBV19; 11 bases map to TRBD2. Germline CDR1 and CDR2: LNHDA and SQIVND (reference sequence). This CDR3 region has 15 residues. With 6 bases clipped from V and 8 bases from J, the junction kept 9 bases outside the gene matches. Written as DNA, the CDR3 is TGTGCCAGTAGAGCTACTAGCGGGAGCAGGGATGAGCAGTTCTTC. Translated: CASRATSGSRDEQFF.

V and J are TRBV7-3 and TRBJ1-2; a possible D gene is TRBD1 (5 bases). Germline V gives CDR1 SGHTA, CDR2 FQGTGA. The CDR3 spans 13 residues. V lost 6 bases and J 8 bases, leaving 16 bases between the germline ends. CDR3 bases: TGTGCCAGCAGTCCGTCGGGGGGTGAGGGCTACACCTTC. This gives the protein CASSPSGGEGYTF. The full variable domain, completed using reference TRBV7-3 and TRBJ1-2, is GAGVSQTPSNKVTEKGKYVELRCDPISGHTALYWYRQSLGQGPEFLIYFQGTGAADDSGLPNDRFFAVRPEGSVSTLKIQRTERGDSAVYLCASSPSGGEGYTFGSGTRLTVV.

V is TRBV6-1 and J is TRBJ2-2, with D possibly TRBD1 on 5 matching bases. V shed 3 bases and J shed 3 bases, with 5 bases lying between them. The CDR3 is 13 amino acids. Germline CDR1 reads MNHNS; CDR2 reads SASEGT. CDR3: CASSDRDTGELFF. As DNA, the CDR3 is TGTGCCAGCAGTGACAGGGACACCGGGGAGCTGTTTTTT.

This chain connects TRBV28 to TRBJ2-7; 7 nucleotides align to TRBD2. In germline, CDR1 is MDHEN, CDR2 SYDVKM. Unmatched junction bases numbered 20, after V lost 11 bases and J lost 7 bases. The CDR3 loop spans 15 amino acids. CDR3 residues: CAAIGAGTRSWEQYF. Here the CDR3 DNA reads TGTGCCGCGATTGGAGCGGGGACCCGTAGTTGGGAGCAGTACTTC.

The genes are TRBV1 and TRBJ1-6. TRBV1 is a documented pseudogene. The CDR3 loop spans 14 amino acids. The CDR3 DNA sequence: TGCACCAGCAGCCAAGATAGAGGGTGTTCACCCCTCCACTTT. This codes for CTSSQDRGCSPLHF.

CDR3 region: CAWSIQAFYGYTF. CDR3 coding DNA: TGTGCCTGGAGTATACAGGCTTTCTATGGCTACACCTTC. J is TRBJ1-2 and V is TRBV30; weak D call: TRBD1 (5 bases). V was pared by 2 bases and J by 4 bases, with 11 bases between. The length of the CDR3 is 13 residues. Per the germline V gene, CDR1 is GTSNPN and CDR2 is SVGIG (reference sequence).

J is TRBJ2-7 and V is TRBV19; D gene unclear. With 3 bases removed from V and 2 bases from J, the gap between germline ends came to 11 bases. The CDR3 covers 14 residues. Germline V gives CDR1 LNHDA, CDR2 SQIVND (reference sequence). DNA for the CDR3: TGTGCCAGTAGTATGGGCGTCCAGCCCTACGAGCAGTACTTC. Translating gives CASSMGVQPYEQYF. The whole variable domain, filled in from reference TRBV19 and TRBJ2-7, reads DGGITQSPKYLFRKEGQNVTLSCEQNLNHDAMYWYRQDPGQGLRLIYYSQIVNDFQKGDIAEGYSVSREKKESFPLTVTSAQKNPTAFYLCASSMGVQPYEQYFGPGTRLTVT.

The chain links TRBV6-5 to TRBJ2-7, with 12 positions matching TRBD2. Germline V CDR1 and CDR2: MNHEY, SVGAGI. J gave up 4 bases and V 2 bases, and 6 bases lay outside the gene matches. This CDR3 is built from 16 residues. The CDR3 DNA reads TGTGCCAGCAGTTACCAGACTAGCGGGGGCTCTTACGAGCAGTACTTC. Its translation: CASSYQTSGGSYEQYF.

The V and J genes are TRBV28 and TRBJ1-4; TRBD1 agrees at 11 bases. This CDR3 has 16 amino acids. The germline V gene encodes CDR1 MDHEN and CDR2 SYDVKM. J gave up 7 bases and V 8 bases, and 12 bases lay outside the gene matches. In nucleotides, the CDR3 is TGTGCCAGCCTCCGAGGACAGGGGGCGTATGGTGAAAAACTGTTTTTT. This gives the protein CASLRGQGAYGEKLFF.

The chain couples TRBV6-5 to TRBJ2-7, with unresolved D. V was clipped by 0 bases and J by 5 bases, with 11 bases between them. Germline assignment: CDR1 MNHEY and CDR2 SVGAGI. There are 14 residues in the CDR3. DNA for the CDR3: TGTGCCAGCAGTTACTCGAGACTCACCCACGAGCAGTACTTC. It translates to CASSYSRLTHEQYF.

V gene TRBV6-4 combines with J gene TRBJ1-1; D not resolved. Trimming pared 0 bases from V and 5 bases from J, leaving 7 bases between. CDR1 and CDR2 from the germline V gene are MRHNA and SNTAGT. CDR3 length: 13 amino acids. CDR3: CASSDSSVTEAFF. DNA for the CDR3: TGTGCCAGCAGTGACTCGTCCGTGACTGAAGCTTTCTTT.

The J gene is TRBJ1-5, the V gene TRBV10-2, with D possibly being TRBD1 (6 bases). The germline gives CDR1 WSHSY, CDR2 SAAADI. V lost 2 bases and J lost 2, with 10 bases in between. The CDR3 spans 15 residues. CDR3 nucleotide sequence: TGCGCCAGCAGTGAGAACAGGGCCGGCAATCAGCCCCAGCATTTT. Translated: CASSENRAGNQPQHF.